This T cell receptor beta chain was captured by sequencing in a study of cytomegalovirus exposure and HLA in healthy donors. Primers included in the PCR were 60 Vbeta and 13 Jbeta primers. Clones were read by immunoSEQ multiplex PCR, and TCRdb kept only the in-frame ones, dropping some. Seen here are about 100,000 clones, around 70% observed once, and the top ten hold 9.5% to 13%. Study-wide results and limits: Data from an earlier analysis indicated that most TCR beta V segments were productive either about 90% or about 30% of the time.

As for this clone: Its antigen is unknown.

All donors participated as healthy donors of bone marrow. Germline V gene lookup returns CDR1 SNHLY and CDR2 FYNNEI. The CDR3 runs to 11 residues. The sequencing sample was made of PBMCs. This receptor was identified in a man aged 40-50 years in good health and CMV-seropositive. The chain uses TRBV2 and TRBJ1-2, with D perhaps matching TRBD1 (5 bases). As DNA, the CDR3 is TGTACCACCCGGACAAACTATGGCTACACCTTC. This encodes CTTRTNYGYTF.